Below, one T cell receptor beta chain is given with its context. The CDR3 runs to 13 residues. The germline CDR1 and CDR2 sequences are SNHLY and FYNNEI. The germline V and J ends were trimmed by 3 bases and 7 bases, with 13 bases remaining between them. These data are taken from a study of blood T cells in healthy people across ages. With a J-beta primer mix and a sample-barcoded 5' primer, a second PCR ran roughly 6 to 11 cycles. TCRdb reprocessed the 5' RACE reads with MiXCR, giving one entry per CDR3 protein. The sample includes under 800,000 distinct CDR3 sequences, approximately 43% of them seen just once.

This sequence was found in a woman aged 60-75 years in good health. The rearrangement joins TRBV2 to TRBJ2-7; no clear D gene. The sequenced sample consisted of blood. The CDR3 bases are TGTGCCAGCAGTGAGGGTCCCCCGGATGAGCAGTACTTC. Protein product: CASSEGPPDEQYF.